The clone carrying this T cell receptor beta chain was seen only a few times. The data belong to a study of beta chain features in type 1 diabetes. Overall study context: Similarity in age, gender and cell yields was seen between patients and healthy donors.

Purities over 95% were achieved in all sorted populations. Expressed TCRB transcripts were sequenced because the entire RNA isolate underwent reverse transcription. Profiled with immunoSEQ multiplex PCR; TCRdb holds only in-frame clones, not every one. The sample holds roughly 450,000 clones, more than 11% seen once. CDR3 size: 14 residues. Deletions cut 8 bases from V and 2 bases from J, with 14 bases between. Germline CDR1 is SNHLY and CDR2 is FYNNEI. This clonotype originated in a young man in good health. The sample comprised naive CD4+ T cells from blood. The chain joins TRBV2 to TRBJ2-3, with TRBD2 as a possible D gene (5 bases). CDR3 bases: TGTGCCAGCTCCCGGACTCTAGACACAGATACGCAGTATTTT. This translates into CASSRTLDTDTQYF.